This entry lists 30 T cell receptor beta chains sequenced from one sample in a study of blood T cell repertoires in COVID-19. Sequenced by immunoSEQ multiplex PCR; TCRdb stores in-frame clones only, minus some. The sample contains about 250,000 clones, around nine tenths of which appear only once. Specimen: peripheral blood. The receptors originated from a man older than 75 with acute or convalescent COVID-19.

This chain uses TRBV27 with TRBJ1-1; 9 nucleotides align to TRBD1. This CDR3 comprises 14 residues. The V gene's germline CDR1 is MNHEY and CDR2 SMNVEV (reference sequence). The trim removed 7 bases at V and 2 bases at J, leaving 5 bases unmatched. CDR3 nucleotides: TGTGCCAGCAAACCGGACAGGGGTAACACTGAAGCTTTCTTT. Protein sequence: CASKPDRGNTEAFF.

This chain links TRBV7-2 with TRBJ2-2, with a tentative D call TRBD2 (6 bases). Trimming removed 5 bases at V and 3 bases at J, with 16 bases between. The germline V gene encodes CDR1 SGHTA and CDR2 FQGNSA. The CDR3 has 16 amino acids. CDR3 in amino acids: CASSGRLDRHTGELFF. Here the CDR3 DNA reads TGTGCCAGCAGCGGTCGACTAGATCGGCACACCGGGGAGCTGTTTTTT.

J is TRBJ1-5 and V is TRBV6-2 or TRBV6-3; TRBD1 agrees at 7 bases. Germline CDR1 reads MNHEY; CDR2 reads SVGEGT. The V gene end was trimmed by 5 bases and the J gene end by 0 bases; junction bases not matched to a gene: 10. This CDR3 contains 17 residues. The CDR3 bases are TGTGCCAGCAGTGACCCGACAGGGTTGTATAGCAATCAGCCCCAGCATTTT. Protein: CASSDPTGLYSNQPQHF.

This chain links TRBV6-1 with TRBJ1-3; a possible D gene is TRBD1 (5 bases). V dropped 1 base and J dropped 4 bases, with 8 bases sitting between them. The CDR3 sequence is 14 residues long. Looked up from germline, CDR1 is MNHNS and CDR2 is SASEGT. CDR3 region: CASSEDRKGNTIYF. In DNA form, the CDR3 reads TGTGCCAGCAGTGAAGACAGGAAGGGAAACACCATATATTTT.

A single count supports this clone. This CDR3 is CASSLRSGNTIYF. DNA for the CDR3: TGTGCCAGCAGCCTCCGCTCTGGAAACACCATATATTTT. V and J are TRBV3-1 (or the pseudogene TRBV3-2) and TRBJ1-3; unclear D gene. The CDR3 has 13 amino acids. V shed 4 bases and J shed 0 bases, with 4 bases lying between them. CDR1 is LGHDT, CDR2 YNNKEL, per germline (reference sequence).

The rearrangement links TRBV2 to TRBJ1-3; tentatively, D is TRBD1 (6 bases). Germline V lookup: CDR1 SNHLY, CDR2 FYNNEI. The V end lost 6 bases, the J end lost 3 bases, and 18 bases lay between the germline ends. The CDR3 is 16 residues long. This CDR3 reads CASSLNKQGSGNTIYF. The CDR3 coding sequence is TGTGCCAGCAGCCTAAATAAACAGGGAAGTGGAAACACCATATATTTT.

The chain couples TRBV2 to TRBJ1-1; D is unresolved. The V gene lost 0 bases and the J gene lost 0 bases, with 8 bases spanning the gap. Germline V gene lookup returns CDR1 SNHLY and CDR2 FYNNEI. This CDR3 contains 15 residues. DNA of the CDR3: TGTGCCAGCAGTGAAGCTGCCAGGATGAACACTGAAGCTTTCTTT. Residues: CASSEAARMNTEAFF.

The V call is TRBV12-3 or TRBV12-4, the J call TRBJ2-7; a weak D match, TRBD2 (5 bases). This CDR3 comprises 11 residues. Trimming left V 5 bases short and J 7 bases short, with 9 bases between. In DNA, the CDR3 is TGTGCCAGCAGTCTGGACTCAGAGCAGTACTTC. As protein: CASSLDSEQYF.

The chain uses TRBV13 and TRBJ2-3, with D possibly matching TRBD1 (5 bases). This CDR3 is 14 amino acids long. Per germline, CDR1 PRHDT and CDR2 FYEKMQ (reference sequence). The V end lost 0 bases, the J end lost 1 base, and 5 bases lay between the germline ends. The CDR3 here is CASSLGTGTDTQYF. The CDR3 DNA is TGTGCCAGCAGCTTAGGGACAGGCACAGATACGCAGTATTTT.

The rearrangement uses TRBV9 and TRBJ2-3; D not certain. V gave up 4 bases and J gave up 0 bases, with 12 bases separating them. The CDR3 totals 15 residues. Germline CDR1 reads SGDLS; CDR2 reads YYNGEE. The CDR3 protein is CASSPRMSSTDTQYF. The CDR3 DNA is TGTGCCAGCAGCCCTAGAATGAGTAGCACAGATACGCAGTATTTT.

CDR3 DNA: TGTGCCAGCAGCCAAGGGGGGAAGGGGGATTCACCCCTCCACTTT. Protein sequence: CASSQGGKGDSPLHF. The chain carries TRBV3-1 (or the pseudogene TRBV3-2) and TRBJ1-6, with D maybe TRBD1 (6 bases). The germline gives CDR1 LGHDT, CDR2 YNNKEL (reference sequence). The CDR3 spans 15 residues. V was cut by 1 base and J by 8 bases, with 12 bases left in between.

The gene calls are TRBV7-2 and TRBJ1-6; D is unclear. Between the trimmed V and J ends, which lost 3 bases and 0 bases, there was a span of 9 bases. CDR3 length: 16 residues. Per the germline V gene, CDR1 is SGHTA and CDR2 is FQGNSA. The CDR3 DNA reads as TGTGCCAGCAGCTTGAATAAGAGCTCCTATAATTCACCCCTCCACTTT. The encoded protein is CASSLNKSSYNSPLHF. Looking up the rest from reference TRBV7-2 and TRBJ1-6 gives the full variable domain: GAGVSQSPSNKVTEKGKDVELRCDPISGHTALYWYRQSLGQGLEFLIYFQGNSAPDKSGLPSDRFSAERTGGSVSTLTIQRTQQEDSAVYLCASSLNKSSYNSPLHFGNGTRLTVT.

This rearrangement joins TRBV4-1 to TRBJ1-4; 8 positions agree with TRBD1. This CDR3 comprises 16 residues. V shed 1 base, J shed 6 bases, and the junction held 7 bases outside the gene matches. Per the germline V gene, CDR1 is MGHRA and CDR2 is YSYEKL. In DNA, the CDR3 is TGCGCCAGCAGCCAAGCCGAACTGACAGGGGATGAAAAACTGTTTTTT. This translates into CASSQAELTGDEKLFF.

The chain is built from TRBV28 and TRBJ1-6; 8 bases fit TRBD1. The germline V gene encodes CDR1 MDHEN and CDR2 SYDVKM. CDR3 length: 14 amino acids. Trimming took 8 bases from V and 8 from J; bases not matched to a gene: 8. This CDR3 reads CASRVRTGYSPLHF. The CDR3 nucleotides read TGTGCCAGCCGTGTGAGGACAGGGTATTCACCCCTCCACTTT.

V is TRBV5-6 and J is TRBJ1-6; unclear D gene. V lost 4 bases and J 0 bases, leaving 11 bases between the germline ends. Germline V gives CDR1 SGHDT, CDR2 YYEEEE. CDR3 length equals 16 residues. The DNA of the CDR3 is TGTGCCAGCAGCCCCGGACTGTTCTCCTATAATTCACCCCTCCACTTT. It codes for CASSPGLFSYNSPLHF.

This rearrangement joins TRBV7-2 to TRBJ1-1; 12 nucleotides align to TRBD1. The junction had 7 bases not matched to a gene; V was cut back by 5 bases and J by 0 bases. Germline V gene sequence: CDR1 SGHTA, CDR2 FQGNSA. The CDR3 runs to 17 residues. CDR3 nucleotides: TGTGCCAGCAGCCCCGGGACAGGGGGCAACATGAACACTGAAGCTTTCTTT. Residues: CASSPGTGGNMNTEAFF.

This clone was detected only a few times. The chain couples TRBV6-5 to TRBJ2-2, with 9 positions matching TRBD1. The germline V gene encodes CDR1 MNHEY and CDR2 SVGAGI. Trimming took 0 bases from V and 6 from J; bases not matched to a gene: 5. This CDR3 is built from 16 residues. In nucleotides, the CDR3 is TGTGCCAGCAGTTACTCGGTACAGGGGGCTTCCGGGGAGCTGTTTTTT. Translating it yields CASSYSVQGASGELFF.

The chain carries TRBV7-2 and TRBJ2-2; tentative D call: TRBD1 (5 bases). Trimming took 4 bases from V and 4 from J, leaving 13 bases between them. The CDR3 has 15 amino acids. The germline CDR1 and CDR2 sequences are SGHTA and FQGNSA. CDR3 bases: TGTGCCAGCAGCTCTTTAGGGGCCACCACCGGGGAGCTGTTTTTT. Translating gives CASSSLGATTGELFF.

The J gene is TRBJ2-2, the V gene TRBV19; D perhaps matches TRBD1 (6 bases). This CDR3 spans 14 amino acids. Germline assignment: CDR1 LNHDA and CDR2 SQIVND (reference sequence). With 10 bases removed from V and 3 bases from J, the gap between germline ends came to 15 bases. The DNA of the CDR3 is TGTGCCACCAGACGACAGGACCACACCGGGGAGCTGTTTTTT. This encodes CATRRQDHTGELFF.

V is TRBV9 and J is TRBJ1-6; weak D call: TRBD1 (5 bases). The CDR3 is made up of 16 amino acids. Trimming stripped 4 bases from V and 10 bases from J, with 21 bases between. Per germline, CDR1 SGDLS and CDR2 YYNGEE. Here the CDR3 DNA reads TGTGCCAGCAGCCCCCGGGGGTCTGCCGACTTCTCACCCCTCCACTTT. This codes for CASSPRGSADFSPLHF.

The V and J genes are TRBV21-1 and TRBJ1-2. TRBV21-1 is termed a pseudogene. The length of the CDR3 is 16 residues. This chain's CDR3 is CASSKRRPAGDYGYTF. The DNA of the CDR3 is TGTGCCAGCAGCAAAAGAAGGCCAGCGGGAGACTATGGCTACACCTTC.

This chain joins TRBV4-1 and TRBJ2-7; 9 bases match TRBD1. The CDR3 is made up of 14 amino acids. The V segment lost 3 bases and the J segment 2 bases; nucleotides outside the gene matches: 2. Germline loops: CDR1 MGHRA, CDR2 YSYEKL. The CDR3 loop reads CASSHRDRAYEQYF. CDR3 coding DNA: TGCGCCAGCAGCCACCGGGACAGGGCCTACGAGCAGTACTTC.

The CDR3 sequence: CAPTGQGNQPQHF. CDR3 in DNA: TGTGCCCCAACCGGACAGGGCAATCAGCCCCAGCATTTT. The chain has TRBV6-5 and TRBJ1-5; 7 bases match TRBD1. Germline CDR1 is MNHEY and CDR2 is SVGAGI. After removal of 11 bases from V and 2 bases from J, the junction contained 6 bases not matched to a gene. The length of the CDR3 is 13 residues.

As regards this clone: The sample has other DNA sequences that encode this CDR3 too. This chain links TRBV7-2 with TRBJ1-5, with 7 bases aligning to TRBD1. The CDR3 sequence is 14 residues long. Germline V CDR1 and CDR2: SGHTA, FQGNSA. J lost 2 bases, V lost 5 bases, and 3 bases had no gene match. The CDR3 is CASSPGGGNQPQHF. The CDR3 coding sequence is TGTGCCAGCAGCCCAGGGGGAGGCAATCAGCCCCAGCATTTT.

The chain combines TRBV4-1 with TRBJ1-2; no definite D call. The CDR3 covers 17 residues. V was trimmed by 4 bases and J by 6 bases, leaving 24 bases between them. The germline CDR1 and CDR2 sequences are MGHRA and YSYEKL. CDR3 sequence reads: CASSPGVMEGRLDGYTF. The CDR3 nucleotides are TGCGCCAGCAGCCCCGGTGTTATGGAAGGGAGGCTTGATGGCTACACCTTC.

The V call is TRBV18, the J call TRBJ2-1; 8 positions agree with TRBD1. CDR1 is KGHSH and CDR2 is LQKENI in the germline V gene. The V and J ends lost 0 bases and 5 bases, in that order; junction bases with no gene match: 6. This CDR3 is 16 amino acids long. In DNA form, the CDR3 reads TGTGCCAGCTCACCACCGAACAGGGGGGCCCACAATGAGCAGTTCTTC. Its protein product is CASSPPNRGAHNEQFF.

This chain joins TRBV11-2 and TRBJ1-3; possibly TRBD1 for D (6 bases). The CDR3 sequence is 15 residues long. The V end was cut by 6 bases, the J end by 0 bases, with 12 bases between. Germline V CDR1 and CDR2: SGHAT, FQNNGV. CDR3: CASRRQVVSGNTIYF. The DNA of the CDR3 is TGTGCCAGCAGGCGACAGGTCGTCTCTGGAAACACCATATATTTT. Filled out from reference TRBV11-2 and TRBJ1-3, the complete variable domain reads EAGVAQSPRYKIIEKRQSVAFWCNPISGHATLYWYQQILGQGPKLLIQFQNNGVVDDSQLPKDRFSAERLKGVDSTLKIQPAKLEDSAVYLCASRRQVVSGNTIYFGEGSWLTVV.

The V and J genes are TRBV5-5 and TRBJ1-2, with TRBD1 matching 7 bases. Germline-derived CDR1 and CDR2 are SGHKS and YYEKEE (reference sequence). The CDR3 covers 15 residues. J lost 4 bases, V lost 7 bases, and 13 bases had no gene match. The CDR3 protein is CASVEEGARSYGYTF. CDR3 bases: TGTGCCAGCGTAGAAGAGGGGGCGCGTAGCTATGGCTACACCTTC.

The chain couples TRBV14 to TRBJ1-2; D ambiguous. The ends were cut back, 4 bases at V and 2 bases at J, with 8 bases in the middle. The CDR3 is 13 amino acids. Per the germline V gene, CDR1 is SGHDN and CDR2 is FVKESK. CDR3 loop: CASSLTNNYGYTF. The CDR3 DNA reads TGTGCCAGCAGCCTGACAAACAACTATGGCTACACCTTC.

This chain's CDR3 is CASSSRVADTQYF. CDR3 DNA sequence: TGTGCCAGCAGCAGCAGGGTGGCAGATACGCAGTATTTT. The chain joins TRBV7-2 to TRBJ2-3, with D perhaps TRBD1 (5 bases). Germline V lookup: CDR1 SGHTA, CDR2 FQGNSA. V lost 5 bases and J 4 bases, leaving 10 bases between the germline ends. The CDR3 length is 13 residues. The entire variable domain, with the rest obtained from reference TRBV7-2 and TRBJ2-3, is as follows: GAGVSQSPSNKVTEKGKDVELRCDPISGHTALYWYRQSLGQGLEFLIYFQGNSAPDKSGLPSDRFSAERTGGSVSTLTIQRTQQEDSAVYLCASSSRVADTQYFGPGTRLTVL.